This TCR beta chain was found in a study of T cell repertoires in cytomegalovirus infection (dated by TCRdb to 2018 to 2020). Regarding the complete study: Recently identified HLA-C-restricted CMV epitopes, whose presentation resists viral immunomodulation, were targeted by peptide stimulations together with well-studied HLA-B-restricted epitopes. Because public TCR beta signatures pointed to carriage of CMV infection together with the matching HLA type, the HLA type of each donor mattered for the analysis. Broad study findings and their caveats: Carriers of CMV infection plus the relevant HLA type were discriminated by the cumulative frequency of public TCR beta family members in the study cohort and in an independent approximately 360-donor cohort. The ex vivo response was dominated by HLA-C-restricted CMV-specific TCR beta clonotypes, which also provided the single most frequent clonotype in two of eight donors.

Notes on this clonotype: Its specific antigen is unknown. Per-base quality was not reported, and no clone a single base away is much larger than it.

From the cysteine through the phenylalanine, the CDR3 covers 16 amino acids. Only CDR3 DNA is held: 48 bases, read in frame from base 1. V is pared back by 4 bases and J by 4 bases, with 16 bases lying between the germline termini. The CDR1 and CDR2 encoded by the germline V gene are WSHSY and SAAADI. This sample's treatment or condition label indicates: in vitro stimulation with specific CMV peptide epitopes to enrich CMV-specific T cells. For sequencing, an Illumina HiSeq 1500 was employed. TCRdb reanalyzed the raw reads on its own, using fastp at Q25 for trimming and MiXCR for clone calling, and kept in-frame beta chains. Rows merge per CDR3 protein into single entries with the most common DNA and genes. This sample gives 370,000 or so distinct CDR3 sequences in total; roughly 34% of them show up just once. The leading ten clones occupy about 14% of the sample.

The material was cultured PBMCs, obtained from culture after CMV antigen stimulation. The TCR originated in a human donor in good health (CMV status not recorded). Some clones in this sample may be carry-over from other donors' samples. Recombination linked TRBV10-2 to TRBJ1-4; TRBD1 is a possible D gene, resting on 5 matching bases. CDR3 protein: CASSALGDRVNEKLFF. The DNA sequence follows: TGCGCCAGCAGTGCTCTAGGGGACCGCGTTAATGAAAAACTGTTTTTT.